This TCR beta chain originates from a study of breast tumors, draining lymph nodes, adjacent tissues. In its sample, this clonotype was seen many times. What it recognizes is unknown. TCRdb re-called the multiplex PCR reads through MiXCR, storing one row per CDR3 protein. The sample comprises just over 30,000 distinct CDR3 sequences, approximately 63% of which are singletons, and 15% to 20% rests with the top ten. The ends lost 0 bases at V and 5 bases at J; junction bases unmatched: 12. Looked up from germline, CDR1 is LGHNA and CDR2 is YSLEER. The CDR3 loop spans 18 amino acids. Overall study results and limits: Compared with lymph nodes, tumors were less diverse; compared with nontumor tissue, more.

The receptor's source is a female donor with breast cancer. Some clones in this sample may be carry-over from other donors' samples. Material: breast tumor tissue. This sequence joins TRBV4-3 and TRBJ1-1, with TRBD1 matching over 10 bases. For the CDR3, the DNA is TGCGCCAGCAGCCAAGACCCCGCGGGTCCGGGACAGGGGACTGAAGCTTTCTTT. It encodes CASSQDPAGPGQGTEAFF.